The 25 T cell receptor beta chains given below trace back to one sample, sequenced in a study of blood T cell repertoires in COVID-19. Repertoires were generated with immunoSEQ multiplex PCR, while TCRdb's copy carries only in-frame clones and drops some. This table holds nearly 95,000 clones, around four fifths found once. Sample: peripheral blood. These receptors were collected from a human donor in a cohort sampled during active COVID-19.

The V and J genes are TRBV5-1 and TRBJ2-7; TRBD1 might be the D (6 bases). Trimming cost V 4 bases and J 5 bases, with 16 bases left between them. This CDR3 is 14 amino acids long. The germline V gene encodes CDR1 SGHRS and CDR2 YFSETQ. For the CDR3, the DNA is TGCGCCAGCAGCCGAGGGGGACGTTTTGACGAGCAGTACTTC. This translates into CASSRGGRFDEQYF.

V gene TRBV2 combines with J gene TRBJ1-1; D is unclear. Trimming left V 6 bases short and J 11 bases short, with 16 bases between. The CDR3 is 12 amino acids. The V gene's germline CDR1 is SNHLY and CDR2 FYNNEI. CDR3 DNA: TGTGCCAGCAGCCCCCTAAGCCCGGAGGCTTTCTTT. It is translated as CASSPLSPEAFF.

The V and J genes are TRBV6-6 and TRBJ1-2, with D tentatively TRBD1 (6 bases). Germline values: CDR1 MNHNY, CDR2 SVGAGI (reference sequence). V was clipped by 6 bases and J by 3 bases, with 11 bases between them. The CDR3 is 13 residues long. The CDR3 loop reads CASRAGQYYGYTF. CDR3 nucleotides: TGTGCCAGCAGGGCTGGACAGTACTATGGCTACACCTTC.

This chain joins TRBV24-1 and TRBJ2-1; the D gene is possibly TRBD1 (7 bases). Germline-derived CDR1 and CDR2 are KGHDR and SFDVKD. The V gene lost 6 bases and the J gene lost 10 bases, with 18 bases spanning the gap. The CDR3 totals 14 residues. The CDR3 is CATSLAGQSQEQFF. The CDR3 nucleotides read TGTGCCACCAGTCTTGCGGGACAGTCGCAAGAGCAGTTCTTC.

The V and J genes are TRBV11-2 and TRBJ2-7; tentative D call: TRBD2 (5 bases). This CDR3 is built from 13 residues. The ends were cut back, 5 bases at V and 7 bases at J, with 15 bases in the middle. Germline CDR1 is SGHAT and CDR2 is FQNNGV. The CDR3 spells CASSLVFRGEQYF. Written as DNA, the CDR3 is TGTGCCAGCAGCCTGGTCTTCCGCGGGGAGCAGTACTTC.

This clone was counted a single time. The gene calls are TRBV28 and TRBJ1-2; D remains ambiguous. Germline values: CDR1 MDHEN, CDR2 SYDVKM. The V and J ends lost 4 bases and 8 bases respectively, with 8 bases between them. This CDR3 has 11 residues. CDR3 sequence reads: CASSWERGYTF. Here the CDR3 DNA reads TGTGCCAGCAGTTGGGAGCGAGGCTACACCTTC.

The CDR3 is CASSVAAGRHQETQYF. CDR3 bases: TGTGCCAGCAGCGTAGCCGCGGGAAGGCATCAAGAGACCCAGTACTTC. The J gene is TRBJ2-5, the V gene TRBV9; possibly TRBD2 for D (6 bases). CDR1 SGDLS and CDR2 YYNGEE come from the germline V gene. This CDR3 is built from 16 residues. Trimming left V 0 bases short and J 2 bases short, with 14 bases between.

This chain uses TRBV4-2 with TRBJ1-1, with 8 nucleotides matching TRBD1. Germline V gene sequence: CDR1 LGHNA, CDR2 YNFKEQ. The ends lost 4 bases at V and 4 bases at J; junction bases unmatched: 11. This CDR3 spans 16 amino acids. CDR3 residues: CASSPQPQGASTEAFF. The CDR3 coding sequence is TGTGCCAGCAGCCCACAGCCTCAGGGGGCGTCCACTGAAGCTTTCTTT.

The rearrangement links TRBV6-6 to TRBJ2-3, with 9 nucleotides matching TRBD1. Germline CDR1 MNHNY, CDR2 SVGAGI (reference sequence). The CDR3 covers 14 residues. The J segment lost 3 bases and the V segment lost 6 bases, leaving 4 bases of the junction unmatched. DNA of the CDR3: TGTGCCAGCAGCGACAGGGGGGAGACAGATACGCAGTATTTT. It encodes CASSDRGETDTQYF.

V is TRBV30 and J is TRBJ1-6, with a weak D call TRBD1 (6 bases). The V and J ends lost 0 bases and 10 bases respectively, with 10 bases between them. CDR1 is GTSNPN, CDR2 SVGIG, per germline (reference sequence). The CDR3 contains 13 residues. DNA for the CDR3: TGTGCCTGGAGTGTACAGGGTGACTCACCCCTCCACTTT. Amino acid sequence: CAWSVQGDSPLHF.

This chain uses TRBV19 with TRBJ2-1, with D possibly matching TRBD1 (6 bases). Trimming shortened V by 8 bases and J by 1 base, and 18 bases separated the two germline ends. This CDR3 spans 16 amino acids. CDR1 and CDR2 (germline): LNHDA, SQIVND (reference sequence). The CDR3 coding sequence is TGTGCCAGTGGTCAGGGGAAGGTTTCGTCCTACAATGAGCAGTTCTTC. Protein: CASGQGKVSSYNEQFF. The variable domain in full, with the rest retrieved from reference TRBV19 and TRBJ2-1, is DGGITQSPKYLFRKEGQNVTLSCEQNLNHDAMYWYRQDPGQGLRLIYYSQIVNDFQKGDIAEGYSVSREKKESFPLTVTSAQKNPTAFYLCASGQGKVSSYNEQFFGPGTRLTVL.

In DNA, the CDR3 is TGCGCCAGCAGCTTGGAGGGCGGGGGAACCTACGAGCAGTACTTC. It codes for CASSLEGGGTYEQYF. The rearrangement joins TRBV5-1 to TRBJ2-7; 7 positions match TRBD2. Looked up from germline, CDR1 is SGHRS and CDR2 is YFSETQ. The CDR3 is 15 residues long. After removal of 0 bases from V and 2 bases from J, the junction contained 5 bases not matched to a gene.

The chain employs TRBV20-1 and TRBJ1-5; TRBD1 agrees at 8 bases. The CDR3 extends over 14 amino acids. The ends lost 3 bases at V and 4 bases at J; junction bases unmatched: 5. Germline values: CDR1 DFQATT, CDR2 SNEGSKA (reference sequence). CDR3 DNA: TGCAGTGCTAGTCCCGGGACAGGTAATCAGCCCCAGCATTTT. This sequence encodes CSASPGTGNQPQHF.

This chain uses TRBV28 with TRBJ1-1; maybe TRBD1 (6 bases). There are 12 residues in the CDR3. From germline, CDR1 is MDHEN and CDR2 SYDVKM. The V end was cut by 3 bases, the J end by 12 bases, with 14 bases between. The CDR3 region has the DNA TGTGCCAGCAGTTTGCGGCAGGGGAATTCTTTCTTT. Translated, it gives CASSLRQGNSFF.

This sequence joins TRBV9 and TRBJ1-1; possible D gene TRBD1, 5 bases. CDR1 is SGDLS and CDR2 is YYNGEE in the germline V gene. The CDR3 runs to 15 residues. The V end was cut by 3 bases, the J end by 2 bases, with 14 bases between. The CDR3 bases are TGTGCCAGCAGCGCCCAACCAGGGCTTAACACTGAAGCTTTCTTT. Amino acid sequence: CASSAQPGLNTEAFF.

The V gene is TRBV6-5, the J gene TRBJ1-2, with unresolved D. V gave up 0 bases and J gave up 3 bases, with 8 bases separating them. Germline CDR1 is MNHEY and CDR2 is SVGAGI. The CDR3 contains 14 residues. CDR3 protein: CASSYSRSDYGYTF. For the CDR3, the DNA is TGTGCCAGCAGTTACTCCCGATCGGACTATGGCTACACCTTC.

The chain couples TRBV19 to TRBJ1-5; no clear D gene. Looked up from germline, CDR1 is LNHDA and CDR2 is SQIVND (reference sequence). The CDR3 is made up of 17 amino acids. The V end was cut by 7 bases, the J end by 5 bases, with 24 bases between. The CDR3 spells CASTLEGARVPHQPQHF. Here the CDR3 DNA reads TGTGCCAGTACCCTAGAGGGAGCGAGGGTTCCTCATCAGCCCCAGCATTTT.

V and J are TRBV29-1 and TRBJ1-1; no clear D. This CDR3 comprises 11 residues. Trimming stripped 4 bases from V and 1 base from J, with 4 bases between. CDR1 is SQVTM, CDR2 ANQGSEA, per germline. The CDR3 sequence is CSVGANTEAFF. The CDR3 nucleotides read TGCAGCGTTGGCGCGAACACTGAAGCTTTCTTT. Full variable domain (missing parts from reference TRBV29-1 and TRBJ1-1): SAVISQKPSRDICQRGTSLTIQCQVDSQVTMMFWYRQQPGQSLTLIATANQGSEATYESGFVIDKFPISRPNLTFSTLTVSNMSPEDSSIYLCSVGANTEAFFGQGTRLTVV.

The genes are TRBV3-1 (or the pseudogene TRBV3-2) and TRBJ1-1; TRBD1 might be the D (6 bases). CDR3 length: 16 amino acids. The ends were cut back, 3 bases at V and 3 bases at J, with 17 bases in the middle. Germline V CDR1 and CDR2: LGHDT, YNNKEL (reference sequence). CDR3 amino acids: CASSHSLNRVDTEAFF. CDR3 bases: TGTGCCAGCAGCCATTCCCTCAACAGGGTCGACACTGAAGCTTTCTTT.

The J gene is TRBJ2-5, the V gene TRBV6-6, with D maybe TRBD2 (6 bases). Trimming took off 7 bases at V and 5 bases at J, with 23 bases between the two ends. From germline, CDR1 is MNHNY and CDR2 SVGAGI (reference sequence). The CDR3 has 16 amino acids. The chain's CDR3 is CASNPPGRLGLETQYF. The DNA for the CDR3 is TGTGCCAGCAACCCCCCAGGGAGGCTAGGGCTGGAGACCCAGTACTTC.

The rearrangement uses TRBV7-2 and TRBJ1-2, with TRBD1 matching over 9 bases. Germline V gene sequence: CDR1 SGHTA, CDR2 FQGNSA. Losses at the gene ends were 4 bases for V and 5 bases for J; bases not matched to a gene: 8. CDR3 length: 15 amino acids. Written as DNA, the CDR3 is TGTGCCAGCAGCTCCAACAGGGGGCGCGGGTATGGCTACACCTTC. Translation gives CASSSNRGRGYGYTF.

This clone has only one observation. The J gene is TRBJ2-5, the V gene TRBV5-1; D is ambiguous. Between the trimmed V and J ends, which lost 1 base and 2 bases, there was a span of 9 bases. This CDR3 spans 14 amino acids. Germline values: CDR1 SGHRS, CDR2 YFSETQ. CDR3 sequence: CASSLYAVQETQYF. CDR3 sequence (DNA): TGCGCCAGCAGCTTGTACGCGGTACAAGAGACCCAGTACTTC.

This rearrangement joins TRBV27 to TRBJ2-3; D gene uncertain. V was pared by 3 bases and J by 1 base, with 5 bases between. CDR3 length equals 13 residues. Germline values: CDR1 MNHEY, CDR2 SMNVEV (reference sequence). CDR3 protein: CASSFIGTDTQYF. Written as DNA, the CDR3 is TGTGCCAGCAGTTTCATTGGCACAGATACGCAGTATTTT.

The chain joins TRBV7-9 to TRBJ2-1; D might be TRBD2 (6 bases). The germline V gene has CDR1 SEHNR and CDR2 FQNEAQ (reference sequence). Between the trimmed V and J ends, which lost 2 bases and 8 bases, there was a span of 19 bases. The CDR3 has 16 amino acids. This CDR3 reads CASSLSRRDAVDEQFF. The DNA of the CDR3 is TGTGCCAGCAGCTTAAGTCGGCGGGACGCGGTGGATGAGCAGTTCTTC.

V is TRBV5-1 and J is TRBJ2-2, with TRBD2 matching over 8 bases. The ends lost 0 bases at V and 8 bases at J; junction bases unmatched: 6. The CDR3 contains 15 residues. Germline V gene sequence: CDR1 SGHRS, CDR2 YFSETQ. The CDR3 DNA reads as TGCGCCAGCAGCTTGGGCGCGGGAGGATCTGGGGAGCTGTTTTTT. This encodes CASSLGAGGSGELFF.